This T cell receptor (beta chain) was identified in a study of T cell repertoires in cytomegalovirus infection (dated by TCRdb to the late 2010s). About the investigation overall: Alongside well-studied HLA-B-restricted epitopes, the peptide stimulations were aimed at recently identified HLA-C-restricted CMV epitopes, whose presentation resists viral immunomodulation. The HLA type of each donor mattered for the analysis, because public TCR beta signatures pointed to carriage of CMV infection along with the matching HLA type. Study-wide findings and limitations: The ex vivo response was dominated by HLA-C-restricted CMV-specific TCR beta clonotypes, which also provided the single most frequent clonotype in two of eight donors. Cumulative frequency of public TCR beta family members discriminated carriers of CMV infection plus the relevant HLA type in this cohort and an independent approximately 400-donor cohort.

The V and J ends are trimmed by 2 bases and 2 bases, leaving 17 bases between them. From cysteine to phenylalanine, the CDR3 is 17 amino acids long. Here the CDR3 DNA is all that survives: 51 bases in frame from base 1. The germline V gene sets CDR1 to SGHTA and CDR2 to FQGNSA. The treatment or condition label for this specimen denotes: in vitro stimulation with specific CMV peptide epitopes to enrich CMV-specific T cells. A note on this clonotype: This clone's antigen is unknown. Since a much larger clone is just one base distant, this may be a read error.

The instrument was an Illumina HiSeq 1500. The raw public reads went through TCRdb reprocessing: fastp at Q25, MiXCR clone calling, in-frame beta chains kept. CDR3 protein duplicates are merged, each entry listing the most common genes and DNA. This sample is represented by 700,000 to 950,000 distinct CDR3 sequences; 30% to 35% of them were singletons. The ten largest clones capture approximately 13% of the sample. The rearrangement combines TRBV7-2 with TRBJ2-3; TRBD1 is possibly the D segment (6 matching bases). This specimen was cultured CD8+ T cells from PBMCs, taken from culture after CMV antigen stimulation. This sequence was found in a human donor in good health (CMV status not recorded). Some clones in this sample may be carry-over from other donors' samples. The nucleotide sequence is TGTGCCAGCAGCTTACAGGGGATGGTAAGTCCCACAGATACGCAGTATTTT. Its translation reads: CASSLQGMVSPTDTQYF. The entire variable domain, with the stretches around the CDR3 drawn from the reference TRBV7-2 and TRBJ2-3 proteins, is GAGVSQSPSNKVTEKGKDVELRCDPISGHTALYWYRQSLGQGLEFLIYFQGNSAPDKSGLPSDRFSAERTGGSVSTLTIQRTQQEDSAVYLCASSLQGMVSPTDTQYFGPGTRLTVL.